These T cell receptor beta chains were read from a single sample in a study of memory CD4+ T cells and cytomegalovirus serostatus. This table comes from immunoSEQ multiplex PCR, and its TCRdb copy is limited to in-frame clones, with some not included. Of 40,000 to 60,000 clones listed, about three quarters were seen once; the top ten hold 0.78%. The source material was memory CD4+ T cells from blood. The receptors were sampled from an adult in good health and CMV-seronegative. Each CDR3 is given with its conserved first and last residue. Clone size is not always given. Where it is, it says once, few, many or a class for expanded clones.

V gene | clone size | CDR3 protein
TRBV30 | NA | CAWSVGGGSEAFF
TRBV12-5 | NA | CASGTQTGIGYTF
TRBV6-6 | once | CASSYRDRVGSEQYF
TRBV7-9 | NA | CASSLTGSEQPQHF
TRBV10-3 | NA | CAISEDGSHGIYF
TRBV6-6 | NA | CASSYSTSGQPQHF
TRBV28 | NA | CASSLSESGQGYEQYF
TRBV6-1 | once | CASSELKGTSSTDTQYF
TRBV7-2 | once | CASSLGDDTDTQYF
TRBV20-1 | NA | CSALAAETQYF
TRBV6-5 | NA | CASSLKHTAYEQYF
TRBV5-4 | once | CASSPVAGEGETQYF
TRBV5-4 | NA | CASSRTGTDTQYF
TRBV30 | NA | CAGRDRARTGNTIYF
TRBV28 | NA | CASSREGKYQETQYF
TRBV4-2 | NA | CASSQEVQSPSYEQYF
TRBV5-4 | NA | CASSQPGQSNYGYTF
TRBV30 | once | CAWSVWAGYEANYGYTF
TRBV27 | once | CASTTRTSGIHEQYF
TRBV18 | NA | CASSPLQGGDTGELFF
TRBV7-9 | NA | CASSLGRRIFANTGELFF
TRBV30 | NA | CAWRTGTGGVVYSGNTIYF
TRBV11-2 | NA | CASTPVAGGPNEQFF
TRBV18 | once | CASSPQSSSGNTIYF
TRBV30 | NA | CAWSGGVRNNSPLHF
TRBV6-5 | few | CASRTGSSYNSPLHF
TRBV19 | NA | CASSGFSRGNTEAFF
TRBV18 | NA | CASFEQISYNEQFF
TRBV7-6 | NA | CASRPTGVGTNEKLFF
TRBV19 | NA | CASSTPSPNTEAFF
TRBV7-8 | NA | CASSLQGAGEAFF
TRBV5-4 | NA | CASSVGERRNTGELFF
TRBV30 | NA | CAWSFPGLGNTEAFF
TRBV13 | few | CASRQGYGVSGNTIYF
TRBV5-1 | NA | CASSPRGTGVNTEAFF
TRBV18 | once | CASSPPRFGSGANVLTF
TRBV27 | NA | CASSLRGDGYTF
TRBV27 | NA | CASRRTSADTQYF
TRBV10-3 | NA | CAIRRQGAFLGEGEQYF
TRBV19 | NA | CASSIQHDYQPQHF
TRBV2 | NA | CASHLGTGRSNQPQHF
TRBV6-1 | NA | CASSVVQSPTTEAFF
TRBV19 | medium-sized | CASSIGSTRSYNEQFF